The following is a TCR beta chain sequence with its context. The data were obtained in a study of blood T cells in healthy people across ages. Investigators took roughly 10 milliliters of peripheral blood from every donor. Next came a second PCR, run for about 7 to 12 cycles, which used a sample-barcoded 5' primer along with a J-beta primer mix. TCRdb called the 5' RACE reads again in MiXCR, with one record for every CDR3 protein. The table lists roughly 1.9 million distinct CDR3 sequences, more than 35% of them singletons. This receptor was obtained from a human donor in good health. The sequenced material came from blood.

This chain's CDR3 is CSARAGGDAYEQYF. Here the CDR3 DNA reads TGCAGTGCTAGAGCTGGCGGCGATGCCTACGAGCAGTACTTC. This chain links TRBV20-1 with TRBJ2-7; no firm D call. There are 14 residues in the CDR3. The germline gives CDR1 DFQATT, CDR2 SNEGSKA (reference sequence). V lost 1 base to trimming and J lost 2 bases, with 12 bases between them.